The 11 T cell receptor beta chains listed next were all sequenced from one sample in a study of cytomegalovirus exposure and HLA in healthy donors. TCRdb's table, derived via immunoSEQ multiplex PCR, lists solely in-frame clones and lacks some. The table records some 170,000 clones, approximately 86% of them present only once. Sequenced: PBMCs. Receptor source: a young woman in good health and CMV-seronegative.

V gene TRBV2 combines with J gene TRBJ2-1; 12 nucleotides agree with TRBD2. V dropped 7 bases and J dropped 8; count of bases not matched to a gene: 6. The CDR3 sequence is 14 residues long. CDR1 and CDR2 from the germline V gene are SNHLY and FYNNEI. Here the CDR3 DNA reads TGTGCCAGCATACCTAGCGGGAGGGCCTATGAGCAGTTCTTC. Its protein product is CASIPSGRAYEQFF.

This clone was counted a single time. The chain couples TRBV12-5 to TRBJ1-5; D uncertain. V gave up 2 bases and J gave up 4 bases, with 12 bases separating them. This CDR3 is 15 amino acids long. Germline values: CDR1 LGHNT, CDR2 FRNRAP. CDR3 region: CASGLSYSGNQPQHF. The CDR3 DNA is TGTGCTAGTGGTTTGTCTTACAGCGGGAATCAGCCCCAGCATTTT.

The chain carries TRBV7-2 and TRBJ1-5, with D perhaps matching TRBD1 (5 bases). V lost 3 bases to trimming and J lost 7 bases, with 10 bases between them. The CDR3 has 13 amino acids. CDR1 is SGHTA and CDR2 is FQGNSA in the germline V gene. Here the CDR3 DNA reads TGTGCCAGCAGCTTTGGTACAGGCCAGCCCCAGCATTTT. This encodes CASSFGTGQPQHF.

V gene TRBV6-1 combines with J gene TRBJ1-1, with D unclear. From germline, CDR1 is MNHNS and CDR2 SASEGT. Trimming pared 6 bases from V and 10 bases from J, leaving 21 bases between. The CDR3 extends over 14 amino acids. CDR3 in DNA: TGTGCCAGCAGCCAGCTAACGGGGTCCAAGGGAGCTTTCTTT. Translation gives CASSQLTGSKGAFF.

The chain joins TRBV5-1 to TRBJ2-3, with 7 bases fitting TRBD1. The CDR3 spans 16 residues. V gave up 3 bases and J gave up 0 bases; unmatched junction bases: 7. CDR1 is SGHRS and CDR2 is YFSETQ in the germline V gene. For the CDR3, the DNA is TGCGCCAGCAGCTGGGGACCGACAGGGAGCACAGATACGCAGTATTTT. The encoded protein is CASSWGPTGSTDTQYF.

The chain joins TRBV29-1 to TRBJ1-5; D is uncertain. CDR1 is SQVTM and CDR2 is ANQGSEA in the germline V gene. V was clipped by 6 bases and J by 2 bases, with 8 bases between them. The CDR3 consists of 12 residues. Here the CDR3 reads CSVGSGNQPQHF. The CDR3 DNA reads TGCAGCGTCGGGAGTGGCAATCAGCCCCAGCATTTT.

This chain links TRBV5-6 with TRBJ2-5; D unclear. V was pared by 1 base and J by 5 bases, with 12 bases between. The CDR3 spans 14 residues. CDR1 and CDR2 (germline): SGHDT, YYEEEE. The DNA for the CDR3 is TGTGCCAGCAGCTTGTTATCCCCTCTGGAGACCCAGTACTTC. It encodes CASSLLSPLETQYF.

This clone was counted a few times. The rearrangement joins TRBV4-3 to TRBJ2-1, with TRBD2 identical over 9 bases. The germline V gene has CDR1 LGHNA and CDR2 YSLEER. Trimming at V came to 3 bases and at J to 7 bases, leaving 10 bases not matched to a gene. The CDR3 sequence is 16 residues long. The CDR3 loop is CASSQEHPLAGNEQFF. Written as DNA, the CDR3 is TGCGCCAGCAGCCAGGAACACCCTCTAGCGGGAAATGAGCAGTTCTTC.

This CDR3 is CASSLVLLTGGAEAFF. The CDR3, as DNA: TGTGCCAGCAGCTTAGTCCTGCTGACGGGAGGTGCTGAAGCTTTCTTT. The chain uses TRBV7-9 and TRBJ1-1; D not resolved. The CDR3 runs to 16 residues. CDR1 is SEHNR and CDR2 is FQNEAQ in the germline V gene (reference sequence). Trimming removed 1 base from V and 6 bases from J, with 18 bases in between.

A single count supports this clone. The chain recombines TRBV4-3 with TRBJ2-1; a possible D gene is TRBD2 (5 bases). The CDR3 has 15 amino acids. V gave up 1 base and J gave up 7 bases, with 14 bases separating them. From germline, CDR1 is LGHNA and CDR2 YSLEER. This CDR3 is CASSQGVQRSNEQFF. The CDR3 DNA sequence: TGCGCCAGCAGCCAAGGAGTGCAGCGGAGTAATGAGCAGTTCTTC.

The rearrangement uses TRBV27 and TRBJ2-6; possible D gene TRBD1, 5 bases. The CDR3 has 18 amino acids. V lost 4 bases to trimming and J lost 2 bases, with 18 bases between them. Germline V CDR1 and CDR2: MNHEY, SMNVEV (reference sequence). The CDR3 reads CASSSASGYFTGANVLTF. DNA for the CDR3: TGTGCCAGCAGTTCCGCGTCAGGGTATTTCACTGGGGCCAACGTCCTGACTTTC.